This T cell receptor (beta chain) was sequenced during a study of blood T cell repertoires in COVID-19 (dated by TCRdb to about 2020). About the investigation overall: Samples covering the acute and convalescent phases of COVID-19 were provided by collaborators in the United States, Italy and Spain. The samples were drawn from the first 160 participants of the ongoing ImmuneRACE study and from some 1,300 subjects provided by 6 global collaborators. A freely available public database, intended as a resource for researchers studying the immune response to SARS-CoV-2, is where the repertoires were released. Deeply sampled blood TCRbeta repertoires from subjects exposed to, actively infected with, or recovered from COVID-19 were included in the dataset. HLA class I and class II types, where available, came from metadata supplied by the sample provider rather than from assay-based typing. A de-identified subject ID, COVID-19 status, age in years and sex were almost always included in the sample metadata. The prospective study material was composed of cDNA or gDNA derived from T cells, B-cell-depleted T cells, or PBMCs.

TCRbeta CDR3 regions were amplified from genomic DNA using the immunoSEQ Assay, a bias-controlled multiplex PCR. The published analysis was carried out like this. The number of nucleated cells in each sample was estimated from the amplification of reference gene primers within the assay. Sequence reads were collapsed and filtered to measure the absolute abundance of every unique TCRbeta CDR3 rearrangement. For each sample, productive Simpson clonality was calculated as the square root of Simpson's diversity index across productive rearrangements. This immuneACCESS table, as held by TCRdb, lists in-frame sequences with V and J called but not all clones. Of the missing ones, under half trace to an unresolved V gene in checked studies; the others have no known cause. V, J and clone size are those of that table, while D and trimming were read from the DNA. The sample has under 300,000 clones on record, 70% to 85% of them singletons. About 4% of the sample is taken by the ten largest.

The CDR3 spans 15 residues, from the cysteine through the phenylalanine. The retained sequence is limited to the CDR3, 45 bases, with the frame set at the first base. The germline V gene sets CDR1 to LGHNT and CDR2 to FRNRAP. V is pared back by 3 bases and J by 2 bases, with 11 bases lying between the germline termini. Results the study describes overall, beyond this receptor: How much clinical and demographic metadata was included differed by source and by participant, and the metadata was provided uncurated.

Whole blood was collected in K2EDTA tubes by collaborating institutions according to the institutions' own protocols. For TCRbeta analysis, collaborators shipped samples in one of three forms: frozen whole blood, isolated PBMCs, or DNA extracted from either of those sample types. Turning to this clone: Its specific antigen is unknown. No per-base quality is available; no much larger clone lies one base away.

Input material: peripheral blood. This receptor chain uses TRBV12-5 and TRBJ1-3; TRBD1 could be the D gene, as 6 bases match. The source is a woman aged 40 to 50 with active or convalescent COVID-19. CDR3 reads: CASGLTQGTGNTIYF. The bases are TGTGCTAGTGGTTTAACCCAGGGGACTGGAAACACCATATATTTT. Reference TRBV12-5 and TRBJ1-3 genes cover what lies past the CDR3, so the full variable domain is DARVTQTPRHKVTEMGQEVTMRCQPILGHNTVFWYRQTMMQGLELLAYFRNRAPLDDSGMPKDRFSAEMPDATLATLKIQPSEPRDSAVYFCASGLTQGTGNTIYFGEGSWLTVV.